The T cell receptor (beta chain) under discussion was sequenced for a study of blood T cell repertoires in COVID-19. Whole-study context: Donors in the United States, Italy and Spain gave samples during acute or convalescent COVID-19. In each case, the material was cDNA or gDNA derived from T cells, B-cell-depleted T cells, or PBMCs.

The CDR3 is made up of 15 amino acids. With V trimmed by 1 base and J by 4 bases, 6 bases remained unmatched. Germline V gene data show CDR1 as SGHRS and CDR2 as YFSETQ. Some clones are missing from TCRdb's copy, which holds only in-frame ones; the method was immunoSEQ multiplex PCR. The sample yields approximately 180,000 clones, almost 80% seen once. V gene TRBV5-1 combines with J gene TRBJ1-1; 8 nucleotides align to TRBD1. Sequenced sample: PBMCs or T cells enriched from blood (not recorded which). This receptor was obtained from a woman between 45 and 65 years old who had recovered from COVID-19. The DNA of the CDR3 is TGCGCCAGCAGCTTGAGCGCAGGGGGCCTCACTGAAGCTTTCTTT. Protein: CASSLSAGGLTEAFF.